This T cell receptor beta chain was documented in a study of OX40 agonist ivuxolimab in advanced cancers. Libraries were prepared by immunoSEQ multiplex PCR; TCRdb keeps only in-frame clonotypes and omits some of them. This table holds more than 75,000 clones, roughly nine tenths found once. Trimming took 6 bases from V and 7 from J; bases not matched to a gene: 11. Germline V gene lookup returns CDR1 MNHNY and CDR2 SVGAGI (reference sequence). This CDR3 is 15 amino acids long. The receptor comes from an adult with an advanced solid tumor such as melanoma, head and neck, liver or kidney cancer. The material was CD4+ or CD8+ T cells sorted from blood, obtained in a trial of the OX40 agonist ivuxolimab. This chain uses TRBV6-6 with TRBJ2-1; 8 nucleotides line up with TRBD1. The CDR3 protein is CASSQGQGGRNEQFF. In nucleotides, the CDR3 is TGTGCCAGCAGCCAAGGACAGGGCGGCAGGAATGAGCAGTTCTTC.